This T cell receptor (beta chain) was recorded in a study of T cells in localized non-small cell lung cancer. This clone is a singleton in its sample. Antigen unknown. Study-level points and caveats: In adjacent lung appeared a median 57 of the top 100 tumor clones. Heterogeneity is still possible, as just one tumor region was sequenced. Adjacent uninvolved lung had the highest clonality, suggesting focused antigen responses.

V dropped 6 bases and J dropped 1 base, with 12 bases sitting between them. CDR3 size: 14 residues. CDR1 MNHEY and CDR2 SMNVEV come from the germline V gene (reference sequence). Assay used: immunoSEQ multiplex PCR; TCRdb lists only in-frame clones, some missing. This table has over 55,000 clones, 90% appearing once. This receptor was obtained from a woman aged 35 to 69 with stage I lung adenocarcinoma. The chain uses TRBV27 and TRBJ1-2; D is perhaps TRBD1 (5 bases). The source material was peripheral blood, sampled before any cancer treatment. The CDR3 sequence: CASSSLGGNYGYTF. The CDR3 DNA is TGTGCCAGCAGCTCCCTGGGGGGTAACTATGGCTACACCTTC.